This T cell receptor (beta chain) was sequenced during a study of T cell clonotyping in hematopoietic cell transplantation. Assay: immunoSEQ multiplex PCR; the TCRdb copy retains only in-frame clones and omits some. The table records roughly 15,000 clones, about 84% of them present only once. Broader study findings: Pathologically expanded recipient clonotypes increased progressively from day 30 to day 180 as diversity fell.

Germline V gene lookup returns CDR1 GTSNPN and CDR2 SVGIG (reference sequence). The CDR3 has 13 residues. The ends were cut back, 3 bases at V and 3 bases at J, with 12 bases in the middle. About this clone: Its antigen is as yet unknown.

The material sequenced was PBMCs, taken 100 days after allogeneic stem cell transplant. The chain recombines TRBV30 with TRBJ2-7; D is unresolved. This clonotype was obtained from a male patient between 60 and 69 years old who had an allogeneic stem cell transplant from a related donor, so the T cells may come from the graft donor. Some clones in this sample may be carry-over from other donors' samples. Here the CDR3 DNA reads TGTGCCTGGAGCGCTTTCGTAGACTACGAGCAGTACTTC. Its protein product is CAWSAFVDYEQYF.